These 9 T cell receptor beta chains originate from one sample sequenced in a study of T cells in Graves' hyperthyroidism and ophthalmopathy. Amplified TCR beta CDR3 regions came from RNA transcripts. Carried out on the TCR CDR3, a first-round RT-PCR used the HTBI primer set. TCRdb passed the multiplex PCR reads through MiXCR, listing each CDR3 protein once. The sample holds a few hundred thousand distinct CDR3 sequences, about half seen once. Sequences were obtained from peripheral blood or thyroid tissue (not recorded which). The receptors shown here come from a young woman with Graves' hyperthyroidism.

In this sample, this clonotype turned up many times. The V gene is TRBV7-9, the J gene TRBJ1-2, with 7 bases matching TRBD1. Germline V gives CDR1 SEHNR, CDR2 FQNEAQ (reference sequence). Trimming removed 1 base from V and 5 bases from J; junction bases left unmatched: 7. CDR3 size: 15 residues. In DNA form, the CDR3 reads TGTGCCAGCAGCTTAGAAGGGACAGTTAGTTATGGCTACACCTTC. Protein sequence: CASSLEGTVSYGYTF. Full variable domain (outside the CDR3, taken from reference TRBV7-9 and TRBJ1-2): DTGVSQNPRHKITKRGQNVTFRCDPISEHNRLYWYRQTLGQGPEFLTYFQNEAQLEKSRLLSDRFSAERPKGSFSTLEIQRTEQGDSAMYLCASSLEGTVSYGYTFGSGTRLTVV.

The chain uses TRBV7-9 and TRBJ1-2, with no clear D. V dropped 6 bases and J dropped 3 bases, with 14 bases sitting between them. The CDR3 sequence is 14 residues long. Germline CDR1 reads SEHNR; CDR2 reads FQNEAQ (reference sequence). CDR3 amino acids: CASRPNNGDYGYTF. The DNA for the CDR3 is TGTGCCAGCAGACCTAATAACGGGGACTATGGCTACACCTTC.

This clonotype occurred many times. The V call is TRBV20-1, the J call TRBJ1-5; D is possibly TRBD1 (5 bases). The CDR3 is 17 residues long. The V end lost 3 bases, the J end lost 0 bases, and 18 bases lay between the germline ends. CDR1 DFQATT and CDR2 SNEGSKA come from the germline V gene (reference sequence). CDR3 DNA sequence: TGCAGTGCTAGGGCAGACAGATCGTCCGATAGCAATCAGCCCCAGCATTTT. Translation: CSARADRSSDSNQPQHF.

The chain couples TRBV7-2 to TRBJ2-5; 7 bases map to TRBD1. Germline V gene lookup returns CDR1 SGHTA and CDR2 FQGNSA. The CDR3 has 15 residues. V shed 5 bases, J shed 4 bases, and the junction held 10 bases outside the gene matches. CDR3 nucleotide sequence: TGTGCCAGCAGCCAGGGGACAGATGGGGGAGAGACCCAGTACTTC. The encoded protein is CASSQGTDGGETQYF.

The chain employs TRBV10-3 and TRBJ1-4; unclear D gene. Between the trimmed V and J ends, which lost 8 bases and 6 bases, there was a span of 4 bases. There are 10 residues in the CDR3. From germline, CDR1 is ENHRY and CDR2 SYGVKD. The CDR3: CAIADEKLFF. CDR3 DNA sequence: TGTGCCATCGCGGATGAAAAACTGTTTTTT.

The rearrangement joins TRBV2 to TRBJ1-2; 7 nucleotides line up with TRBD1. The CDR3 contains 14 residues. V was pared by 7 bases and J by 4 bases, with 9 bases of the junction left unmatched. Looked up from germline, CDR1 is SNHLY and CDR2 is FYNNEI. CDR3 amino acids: CASKGSGQTYGYTF. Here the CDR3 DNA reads TGTGCCAGCAAGGGCTCGGGACAGACCTATGGCTACACCTTC.

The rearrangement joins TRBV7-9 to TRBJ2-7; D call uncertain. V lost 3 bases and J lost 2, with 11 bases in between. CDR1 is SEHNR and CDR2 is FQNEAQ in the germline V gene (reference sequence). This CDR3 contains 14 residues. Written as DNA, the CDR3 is TGTGCCAGCAGCTTCACCGGTCCCACCTACGAGCAGTACTTC. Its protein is CASSFTGPTYEQYF. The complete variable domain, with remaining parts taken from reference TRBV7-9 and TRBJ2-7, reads DTGVSQNPRHKITKRGQNVTFRCDPISEHNRLYWYRQTLGQGPEFLTYFQNEAQLEKSRLLSDRFSAERPKGSFSTLEIQRTEQGDSAMYLCASSFTGPTYEQYFGPGTRLTVT.

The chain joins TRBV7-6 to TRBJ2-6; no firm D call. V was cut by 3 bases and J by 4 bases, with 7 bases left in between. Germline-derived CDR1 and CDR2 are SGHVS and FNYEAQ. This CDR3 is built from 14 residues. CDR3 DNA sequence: TGTGCCAGCAGCTTTTTGCCAGGGGCCAACGTCCTGACTTTC. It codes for CASSFLPGANVLTF.

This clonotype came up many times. CDR3 in amino acids: CASSVDRRGHLYGYTF. CDR3 nucleotide sequence: TGTGCCAGCAGCGTAGATAGAAGGGGGCACCTCTATGGCTACACCTTC. The chain carries TRBV9 and TRBJ1-2; 7 bases agree with TRBD1. This CDR3 has 16 residues. The germline V gene encodes CDR1 SGDLS and CDR2 YYNGEE. V was clipped by 0 bases and J by 4 bases; unmatched bases: 9.